These 24 T cell receptor beta chains share one sample of origin, sequenced in a study of T cell responses to AZD1222 COVID-19 vaccine. The data were produced by immunoSEQ multiplex PCR, yet TCRdb's version contains in-frame clones alone and is incomplete. The sample holds under 200,000 clones, over 85% seen once. The sequencing here drew on peripheral blood, taken 28 days after the second dose of the MenACWY control vaccine. The receptors come from an adult who received the MenACWY meningococcal vaccine as a control.

This clone came up a few times. The V call is TRBV11-2, the J call TRBJ1-3, with D maybe TRBD1 (6 bases). The CDR3 spans 16 residues. Germline V CDR1 and CDR2: SGHAT, FQNNGV. V lost 5 bases, J lost 4 bases, and 18 bases lay in between. This CDR3 reads CASSPGTRSLGNTIYF. The CDR3 region has the DNA TGTGCCAGCAGCCCAGGGACACGATCGCTCGGAAACACCATATATTTT.

The chain carries TRBV5-1 and TRBJ2-7, with D maybe TRBD1 (6 bases). The CDR3 consists of 15 residues. Trimming stripped 4 bases from V and 4 bases from J, with 18 bases between. Germline CDR1 reads SGHRS; CDR2 reads YFSETQ. In DNA, the CDR3 is TGCGCCAGCAGCGTCACAGGGCTCTCTAATTACGAGCAGTACTTC. This gives the protein CASSVTGLSNYEQYF.

The table lists this clone with a count of one. The chain employs TRBV19 and TRBJ1-1, with D perhaps matching TRBD1 (5 bases). The V end was cut by 2 bases, the J end by 4 bases, with 14 bases between. The CDR3 runs to 15 residues. Germline V lookup: CDR1 LNHDA, CDR2 SQIVND (reference sequence). The CDR3 loop is CASSIRGTGGTEAFF. CDR3 nucleotide sequence: TGTGCCAGTAGTATAAGGGGCACCGGGGGCACTGAAGCTTTCTTT. Supplemented by reference TRBV19 and TRBJ1-1, the full variable domain reads DGGITQSPKYLFRKEGQNVTLSCEQNLNHDAMYWYRQDPGQGLRLIYYSQIVNDFQKGDIAEGYSVSREKKESFPLTVTSAQKNPTAFYLCASSIRGTGGTEAFFGQGTRLTVV.

The chain has TRBV5-8 and TRBJ1-2; D gene uncertain. V was pared by 0 bases and J by 7 bases, with 4 bases between. The length of the CDR3 is 11 residues. CDR1 SGHTS and CDR2 YDEGEE come from the germline V gene. CDR3 sequence reads: CASSLVAGYTF. CDR3 bases: TGTGCCAGCAGCTTGGTAGCTGGCTACACCTTC.

The V call is TRBV13, the J call TRBJ2-7; 10 bases are shared with TRBD1. From germline, CDR1 is PRHDT and CDR2 FYEKMQ (reference sequence). The CDR3 extends over 20 amino acids. The V segment lost 4 bases and the J segment 4 bases; nucleotides outside the gene matches: 22. CDR3 DNA sequence: TGTGCCAGCAGCTCGATAAAGGGACAGGGGTCCAACGGGAGCCGGTACGAGCAGTACTTC. Translating it yields CASSSIKGQGSNGSRYEQYF.

The rearrangement joins TRBV28 to TRBJ1-1, with D possibly matching TRBD1 (6 bases). Germline lookup yields CDR1 MDHEN and CDR2 SYDVKM. V lost 6 bases to trimming and J lost 3 bases, with 17 bases between them. The CDR3 extends over 15 amino acids. The CDR3 nucleotides read TGTGCCAGCAGCTCGATTAGGGGGATCGACACTGAAGCTTTCTTT. It translates to CASSSIRGIDTEAFF.

The chain has TRBV7-9 and TRBJ2-7; a weak D match, TRBD2 (6 bases). Trimming took off 0 bases at V and 0 bases at J, with 15 bases between the two ends. This CDR3 has 17 residues. Germline V gene sequence: CDR1 SEHNR, CDR2 FQNEAQ (reference sequence). The DNA for the CDR3 is TGTGCCAGCAGCTTAGCGACCGGGGGTGTTTACTCCTACGAGCAGTACTTC. It yields the protein CASSLATGGVYSYEQYF.

The V and J genes are TRBV30 and TRBJ1-2; possible D gene TRBD1, 5 bases. The CDR3 is 15 residues long. Deletions cut 3 bases from V and 1 base from J, with 15 bases between. Germline-derived CDR1 and CDR2 are GTSNPN and SVGIG (reference sequence). The CDR3 sequence is CAWRGSGRNNYGYTF. The CDR3 bases are TGTGCCTGGAGAGGGTCAGGGCGGAATAACTATGGCTACACCTTC.

The chain combines TRBV7-3 with TRBJ1-5; D gene ambiguous. This CDR3 comprises 13 residues. Trimming took off 5 bases at V and 3 bases at J, with 8 bases between the two ends. CDR1 is SGHTA, CDR2 FQGTGA, per germline. CDR3 loop: CASSRGPNQPQHF. DNA of the CDR3: TGTGCCAGCAGCCGAGGGCCCAATCAGCCCCAGCATTTT.

CDR3 residues: CASSLLYRRGTEAFF. CDR3 DNA: TGTGCCAGCAGTTTACTGTACAGGAGGGGGACTGAAGCTTTCTTT. The chain employs TRBV28 and TRBJ1-1; perhaps TRBD1 as D (6 bases). This CDR3 region has 15 residues. In germline, CDR1 is MDHEN, CDR2 SYDVKM. V was cut by 2 bases and J by 5 bases, with 15 bases left in between.

With regard to this clone: The junction and the germline gene differ at one end; a read error may be behind it. CDR3: CASTYHLLQGDGNTIYF. CDR3 coding DNA: TGTGCCAGCACTTACCACCTGCTCCAGGGGGATGGAAACACCATATATTTT. The J gene is TRBJ1-3, the V gene TRBV6-2 or TRBV6-3; 7 nucleotides agree with TRBD1. The CDR3 spans 17 residues. The germline V gene encodes CDR1 MNHEY and CDR2 SVGEGT.

The gene calls are TRBV11-2 and TRBJ2-5; possible D gene TRBD1, 5 bases. Between the trimmed V and J ends, which lost 5 bases and 5 bases, there was a span of 9 bases. The CDR3 runs to 12 residues. The V gene's germline CDR1 is SGHAT and CDR2 FQNNGV. CDR3 in DNA: TGTGCCAGCAGCCGCGCAGGGGAGACCCAGTACTTC. Encoded protein: CASSRAGETQYF.

The DNA of the CDR3 is TGCGCCAGCAGATCCGACACCTACACTGAAGCTTTCTTT. As protein: CASRSDTYTEAFF. The chain has TRBV5-1 and TRBJ1-1; D is unresolved. CDR1 SGHRS and CDR2 YFSETQ come from the germline V gene. The CDR3 covers 13 residues. V shed 5 bases and J shed 3 bases, with 11 bases lying between them.

V is TRBV9 and J is TRBJ2-2; maybe TRBD2 (7 bases). Germline assignment: CDR1 SGDLS and CDR2 YYNGEE. Trimming removed 0 bases at V and 0 bases at J, with 12 bases between. The CDR3 extends over 17 amino acids. For the CDR3, the DNA is TGTGCCAGCAGCGTAGCGGGGGCGGGAGCGAACACCGGGGAGCTGTTTTTT. The encoded protein is CASSVAGAGANTGELFF.

Notes on this clone: This sample also contains other DNA sequences that code for the same CDR3. V usage is TRBV5-1 and J usage is TRBJ2-7; TRBD2 matches at 14 bases. V trimming: 0 bases; J trimming: 0 bases; junction bases outside the gene matches: 2. This CDR3 comprises 17 residues. Germline V gives CDR1 SGHRS, CDR2 YFSETQ. The CDR3 region has the DNA TGCGCCAGCAGCTTGGGACTAGCGGGAGGGTCCTCCTACGAGCAGTACTTC. It yields the protein CASSLGLAGGSSYEQYF.

This clone has a handful of counts. V usage is TRBV5-4 and J usage is TRBJ2-7; no clear D gene. CDR1 is SGHNT and CDR2 is YYREEE in the germline V gene (reference sequence). V was pared by 1 base and J by 0 bases, with 5 bases between. The CDR3 length is 13 residues. The CDR3 reads CASSLKGSYEQYF. The CDR3 DNA follows: TGTGCCAGCAGCTTGAAAGGCTCCTACGAGCAGTACTTC.

The V and J genes are TRBV11-3 and TRBJ1-1, with TRBD1 matching over 8 bases. V was pared by 4 bases and J by 10 bases, with 17 bases of the junction left unmatched. Germline CDR1 SGHNT, CDR2 YENEEA. The length of the CDR3 is 16 residues. CDR3 coding DNA: TGTGCCAGCAGCTCCACCGCGGCAGGGGGCGTCTCGGGAGCTTTCTTT. Protein product: CASSSTAAGGVSGAFF.

V and J are TRBV18 and TRBJ1-4; TRBD1 might be the D (5 bases). V was trimmed by 2 bases and J by 10 bases, leaving 17 bases between them. The CDR3 consists of 15 residues. Germline-derived CDR1 and CDR2 are KGHSH and LQKENI. CDR3 sequence (DNA): TGTGCCAGCTCACCAGGACGGGGGGGAATTGGAAAACTGTTTTTT. Translated: CASSPGRGGIGKLFF.

The CDR3 spells CASSVGSGGGATETQYF. The CDR3 region has the DNA TGTGCCAGCAGCGTAGGAAGCGGTGGGGGTGCAACGGAGACCCAGTACTTC. J is TRBJ2-5 and V is TRBV9, with D perhaps being TRBD1 or TRBD2 (5 bases each). This CDR3 has 17 amino acids. Germline lookup yields CDR1 SGDLS and CDR2 YYNGEE. V lost 0 bases and J 5 bases, leaving 20 bases between the germline ends.

The CDR3 bases are TGTGCCAGCGGGGAGGGTCTTGCCTACGAGCAGTACTTC. It specifies CASGEGLAYEQYF. V usage is TRBV7-9 and J usage is TRBJ2-7; 7 positions match TRBD2. J lost 2 bases, V lost 8 bases, and 6 bases had no gene match. CDR3 length: 13 residues. The germline gives CDR1 SEHNR, CDR2 FQNEAQ (reference sequence).

CDR3 nucleotides: TGTGCCAGCCGGGACAGTCCTATCGGGGAGCTGTTTTTT. It codes for CASRDSPIGELFF. The V and J genes are TRBV7-2 and TRBJ2-2; 7 nucleotides line up with TRBD1. CDR3 length equals 13 residues. V gave up 8 bases and J gave up 7 bases; unmatched junction bases: 7. Germline CDR1 reads SGHTA; CDR2 reads FQGNSA.

This chain joins TRBV10-2 and TRBJ2-7; TRBD1 aligns across 8 bases. The CDR3 contains 16 residues. Germline values: CDR1 WSHSY, CDR2 SAAADI. The V gene end was trimmed by 3 bases and the J gene end by 1 base; junction bases not matched to a gene: 8. The CDR3 here is CASSDPGQGKSYEQYF. DNA for the CDR3: TGCGCCAGCAGTGATCCAGGACAGGGAAAATCCTACGAGCAGTACTTC.

The chain's CDR3 is CASSQEGDGVYNEQFF. As DNA, the CDR3 is TGTGCCAGCAGCCAAGAGGGGGATGGGGTGTACAATGAGCAGTTCTTC. The chain uses TRBV3-1 (or the pseudogene TRBV3-2) and TRBJ2-1; perhaps D is TRBD1 or TRBD2 (5 bases each). The CDR3 runs 16 residues. Deletions cut 0 bases from V and 4 bases from J, with 13 bases between. Per germline, CDR1 LGHDT and CDR2 YNNKEL (reference sequence).

The rearrangement joins TRBV7-2 to TRBJ1-1, with unresolved D. CDR1 is SGHTA, CDR2 FQGNSA, per germline. There are 13 residues in the CDR3. Trimming pared 2 bases from V and 6 bases from J, leaving 10 bases between. CDR3 DNA sequence: TGTGCCAGCAGCTTATTTGAAGAGGCTGAAGCTTTCTTT. Translation: CASSLFEEAEAFF.